Below are 16 T cell receptor beta chains sequenced from a single sample in a study of shared clonotypes between healthy human individuals. Measured with immunoSEQ multiplex PCR; TCRdb has only the in-frame clones, and not every one. The sample comprises more than 850,000 clones, around 82% of which are singletons, and approximately 0.5% rests with the top ten. Sample: memory CD4+ T cells from PBMCs. Regarding subset: CD45RA-negative fraction. These receptors originate from a man aged 18 to 29 in good health. Some clones in this sample may be carry-over from other donors' samples.

The V call is TRBV6-5, the J call TRBJ2-7, with 10 bases fitting TRBD2. The V gene's germline CDR1 is MNHEY and CDR2 SVGAGI. Germline trimming cut 2 bases from V and 4 bases from J; bases unmatched to any gene: 8. The length of the CDR3 is 16 residues. In DNA form, the CDR3 reads TGTGCCAGCAGTTACACCCTAGCGGGAGCTCGGTACGAGCAGTACTTC. Amino acids: CASSYTLAGARYEQYF.

V and J are TRBV7-2 and TRBJ2-3, with 8 bases identical to TRBD1. The length of the CDR3 is 16 residues. V lost 5 bases, J lost 6 bases, and 13 bases stayed unmatched. Germline CDR1 SGHTA, CDR2 FQGNSA. The CDR3 loop is CASSTRQGQDFDTQYF. Here the CDR3 DNA reads TGTGCCAGCAGCACCAGACAGGGGCAGGACTTTGATACGCAGTATTTT.

The chain uses TRBV28 and TRBJ1-5; unclear D gene. Germline values: CDR1 MDHEN, CDR2 SYDVKM. This CDR3 has 14 amino acids. Trimming took off 5 bases at V and 3 bases at J, with 11 bases between the two ends. DNA for the CDR3: TGTGCCAGCAGTCCGCCCCGGTCCAATCAGCCCCAGCATTTT. It codes for CASSPPRSNQPQHF.

This clone was detected many times. The rearrangement links TRBV7-2 to TRBJ2-1, with D possibly being TRBD2 (6 bases). The germline V and J ends were trimmed by 5 bases and 3 bases, with 11 bases remaining between them. The CDR3 is made up of 14 amino acids. From germline, CDR1 is SGHTA and CDR2 FQGNSA. The CDR3 DNA reads TGTGCCAGCAGCCTAATGGGGGGCTACAATGAGCAGTTCTTC. It specifies CASSLMGGYNEQFF.

This clone appeared a single time. The chain has TRBV28 and TRBJ1-5; TRBD1 matches at 10 bases. CDR1 and CDR2 from the germline V gene are MDHEN and SYDVKM. V lost 3 bases and J lost 5; bases outside the gene matches: 7. This CDR3 comprises 16 residues. Written as DNA, the CDR3 is TGTGCCAGCAGTTTGTGGGGACAGGGGTCTCATCAGCCCCAGCATTTT. Its protein is CASSLWGQGSHQPQHF.

This chain connects TRBV4-3 to TRBJ2-3, with 9 bases lining up with TRBD2. CDR1 LGHNA and CDR2 YSLEER come from the germline V gene. Trimming at V came to 4 bases and at J to 3 bases, leaving 11 bases not matched to a gene. The CDR3 contains 17 residues. This CDR3 is CASSRMRGAGGTDTQYF. CDR3 in DNA: TGCGCCAGCAGCCGTATGAGGGGCGCGGGAGGGACAGATACGCAGTATTTT.

The rearrangement links TRBV18 to TRBJ1-3; TRBD1 is a possible D gene (5 bases). The ends were cut back, 0 bases at V and 0 bases at J, with 9 bases in the middle. Per the germline V gene, CDR1 is KGHSH and CDR2 is LQKENI. There are 16 residues in the CDR3. The CDR3 spells CASSPPPGTSGNTIYF. CDR3 nucleotide sequence: TGTGCCAGCTCACCACCGCCAGGGACCTCTGGAAACACCATATATTTT. Full variable domain (missing parts from reference TRBV18 and TRBJ1-3): NAGVMQNPRHLVRRRGQEARLRCSPMKGHSHVYWYRQLPEEGLKFMVYLQKENIIDESGMPKERFSAEFPKEGPSILRIQQVVRGDSAAYFCASSPPPGTSGNTIYFGEGSWLTVV.

V gene TRBV5-1 combines with J gene TRBJ2-5, with 8 positions matching TRBD1. Trimming at V came to 2 bases and at J to 5 bases, leaving 11 bases not matched to a gene. The CDR3 has 16 residues. Germline CDR1 reads SGHRS; CDR2 reads YFSETQ. The DNA for the CDR3 is TGCGCCAGCAGCTTCAAACCTCCGGACAGGGACGAGACCCAGTACTTC. Translation: CASSFKPPDRDETQYF.

Note on this clone: Additional DNA sequences in this sample encode the identical CDR3. The rearrangement joins TRBV18 to TRBJ2-7; D possibly uses TRBD1 or TRBD2 (5 bases each). V was cut by 3 bases and J by 1 base, with 7 bases left in between. CDR3 length: 13 residues. Germline V gives CDR1 KGHSH, CDR2 LQKENI. CDR3 DNA sequence: TGTGCCAGCTCACCGGGGACGTCCTACGAGCAGTACTTC. Translation gives CASSPGTSYEQYF.

This clone was detected only a few times. This chain joins TRBV9 and TRBJ1-1, with no clear D. The CDR3 contains 15 residues. CDR1 is SGDLS, CDR2 YYNGEE, per germline. Trimming took off 4 bases at V and 2 bases at J, with 15 bases between the two ends. The CDR3 DNA is TGTGCCAGCAGCCCCCACCCAGACGAAAACACTGAAGCTTTCTTT. This encodes CASSPHPDENTEAFF.

In its sample, this clone was seen once. CDR3 loop: CASSPRGQGFLYTF. The CDR3 nucleotides are TGTGCCAGCAGCCCACGGGGACAGGGTTTCCTCTACACCTTC. This chain uses TRBV5-6 with TRBJ1-2, with TRBD1 identical over 9 bases. The germline gives CDR1 SGHDT, CDR2 YYEEEE. V lost 4 bases to trimming and J lost 10 bases; unmatched junction nucleotides: 11. This CDR3 contains 14 residues.

Notes on this clone: At the DNA level, this CDR3 is encoded by other sequences in the same sample as well. DNA for the CDR3: TGTGCCAGCTCACTGGGACTACAAGAGACCCAGTACTTC. Amino acids: CASSLGLQETQYF. The genes are TRBV18 and TRBJ2-5; 7 bases are a match to TRBD2. The CDR3 totals 13 residues. V dropped 4 bases and J dropped 2; count of bases not matched to a gene: 1. Germline V gene data show CDR1 as KGHSH and CDR2 as LQKENI.

The chain uses TRBV19 and TRBJ1-2, with D hard to call. This CDR3 is built from 14 residues. Per the germline V gene, CDR1 is LNHDA and CDR2 is SQIVND (reference sequence). The ends were cut back, 7 bases at V and 4 bases at J, with 16 bases in the middle. The CDR3 here is CASTTRIPIYGYTF. The CDR3 coding sequence is TGTGCCAGTACTACTAGGATCCCGATCTATGGCTACACCTTC.

The chain uses TRBV7-8 and TRBJ2-1, with D possibly TRBD2 on 6 matching bases. The germline V and J ends were trimmed by 3 bases and 3 bases, with 12 bases remaining between them. CDR1 SGHVS and CDR2 FQNEAQ come from the germline V gene. CDR3 length: 15 residues. Here the CDR3 reads CASSFGTLIYNEQFF. CDR3 sequence (DNA): TGTGCCAGCAGCTTCGGGACTTTGATCTACAATGAGCAGTTCTTC.

This clone was seen just once. Within the sample, other DNA sequences also encode this same CDR3. V is TRBV30 and J is TRBJ2-1; D is unclear. Germline V gene lookup returns CDR1 GTSNPN and CDR2 SVGIG (reference sequence). Between the trimmed V and J ends, which lost 5 bases and 4 bases, there was a span of 6 bases. The CDR3 length is 11 residues. The CDR3 region has the DNA TGTGCCTGGGGAGTATACAATGAGCAGTTCTTC. This encodes CAWGVYNEQFF.

The CDR3 region is CASSLTGAAFF. As DNA, the CDR3 is TGTGCCAGCAGTTTAACCGGCGCAGCTTTCTTT. J is TRBJ1-1 and V is TRBV27; D unclear. Per the germline V gene, CDR1 is MNHEY and CDR2 is SMNVEV (reference sequence). This CDR3 region has 11 residues. The V and J ends lost 2 bases and 10 bases respectively, with 8 bases between them.